This T cell receptor (beta chain) stems from a study of identical twins. Study-level points and caveats: Models, which agreed with sharing between unrelated individuals, nonetheless underestimated the out-of-frame TCR alpha sharing seen in monozygotic twins.

This CDR3 comprises 14 residues. Germline V gene data show CDR1 as SGHAT and CDR2 as FQNNGV. Trimming left V 4 bases short and J 8 bases short, with 17 bases between. A single record per CDR3 protein comes from TCRdb applying MiXCR to the 5' RACE reads. This table holds over 500,000 distinct CDR3 sequences, roughly a fifth found once. This clonotype was seen a handful of times. What it binds is unknown. Only healthy Caucasians were included as donors. This same sample was also part of a study on T cells expressing NK-cell markers. As that study records: From sorted CD3+CD56+NKG2C+, CD3+CD56+NKG2C- and CD3+CD56-NKG2C+ T cells came the TCR beta repertoires.

This chain links TRBV11-2 with TRBJ1-2, with D tentatively TRBD1 (6 bases). The origin of this receptor is a woman under 30 in good health. Sequenced sample: CD4+ T cells sorted from blood. CDR3 region: CASSSLGQPAGYTF. The DNA for the CDR3 is TGTGCCAGCAGCTCGCTTGGACAGCCTGCGGGCTACACCTTC.